These 2 T cell receptor beta chains were sequenced from one sample in a study of type 1 and type 2 diabetes patients. Amplification started from genomic DNA. Multiplex PCR with 30 forward and 13 reverse primers amplified the TCR beta CDR3. TCRdb re-analysed the multiplex PCR reads in MiXCR, keeping a single row per CDR3 protein. The sample yields 250,000 or so distinct CDR3 sequences, around 47% seen once. Sequences were obtained from peripheral blood mononuclear cells (PBMCs). Receptor source: a man between 18 and 29 years old with type 2 diabetes.

The chain couples TRBV5-1 to TRBJ2-7; 9 nucleotides match TRBD1. The junction had 6 bases not matched to a gene; V was cut back by 6 bases and J by 5 bases. The CDR3 runs 13 residues. Germline V gene lookup returns CDR1 SGHRS and CDR2 YFSETQ. The CDR3 DNA reads TGCGCCAGCATCGGACAGGGGTTCGACGAGCAGTACTTC. It specifies CASIGQGFDEQYF.

V usage is TRBV27 and J usage is TRBJ1-6; perhaps TRBD1 as D (5 bases). The germline CDR1 and CDR2 sequences are MNHEY and SMNVEV (reference sequence). V was trimmed by 3 bases and J by 5 bases, leaving 11 bases between them. The CDR3 loop spans 15 amino acids. CDR3 residues: CASSFNRRDNSPLHF. The CDR3 DNA follows: TGTGCCAGCAGTTTTAACAGGCGTGATAATTCACCCCTCCACTTT.